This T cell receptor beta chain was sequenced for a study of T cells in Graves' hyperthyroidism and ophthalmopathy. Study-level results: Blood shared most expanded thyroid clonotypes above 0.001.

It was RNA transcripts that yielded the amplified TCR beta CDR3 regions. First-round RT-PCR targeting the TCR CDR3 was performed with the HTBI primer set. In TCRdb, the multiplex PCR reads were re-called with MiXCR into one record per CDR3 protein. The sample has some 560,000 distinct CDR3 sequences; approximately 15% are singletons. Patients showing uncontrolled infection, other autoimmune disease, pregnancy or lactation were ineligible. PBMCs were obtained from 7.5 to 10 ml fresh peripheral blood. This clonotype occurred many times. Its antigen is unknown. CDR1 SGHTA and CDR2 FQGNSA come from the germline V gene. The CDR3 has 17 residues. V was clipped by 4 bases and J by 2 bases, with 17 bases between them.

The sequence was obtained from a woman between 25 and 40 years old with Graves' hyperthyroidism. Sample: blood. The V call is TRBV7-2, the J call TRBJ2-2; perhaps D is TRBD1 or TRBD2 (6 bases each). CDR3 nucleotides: TGTGCCAGCAGCTGGCGAAGGGGGGCATTCAACACCGGGGAGCTGTTTTTT. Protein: CASSWRRGAFNTGELFF. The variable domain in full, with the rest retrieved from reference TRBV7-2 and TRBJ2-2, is GAGVSQSPSNKVTEKGKDVELRCDPISGHTALYWYRQSLGQGLEFLIYFQGNSAPDKSGLPSDRFSAERTGGSVSTLTIQRTQQEDSAVYLCASSWRRGAFNTGELFFGEGSRLTVL.